This T cell receptor (beta chain) was documented in a study of blood T cell repertoires in COVID-19. Study details: COVID-19 samples, acute and convalescent, were from the United States, Italy and Spain. From T cells, B-cell-depleted T cells, or PBMCs came the material, which was cDNA or gDNA.

In the source study's methods: Cell counts per sample came from amplifying reference gene primers. Assay: immunoSEQ multiplex PCR; the TCRdb copy retains only in-frame clones and omits some. The V and J calls and clone size come from that table; D and trimming were worked out from the DNA. The table includes more than 200,000 clones, about 90% detected once. Cohort 3 recovery required two negative PCRs, clearance, or symptom resolution. This CDR3 has 16 residues. Trimming at V came to 5 bases and at J to 2 bases, leaving 5 bases not matched to a gene. Per germline, CDR1 SGHTA and CDR2 FQGNSA. The TCR comes from a young woman who had recovered from COVID-19. Material: PBMCs or T cells enriched from blood (not recorded which). The V call is TRBV7-2, the J call TRBJ2-7; 14 positions match TRBD2. CDR3 amino acids: CASSPRLAGGTYEQYF. As DNA, the CDR3 is TGTGCCAGCAGCCCACGACTAGCGGGGGGGACCTACGAGCAGTACTTC.